This T cell receptor (beta chain) was captured in a study of blood T cell repertoires in COVID-19. The V segment lost 0 bases and the J segment 3 bases; nucleotides outside the gene matches: 9. CDR1 is SGHDT and CDR2 is YYEEEE in the germline V gene. This CDR3 contains 16 residues. In the source study's methods: Amplifying reference gene primers gave estimates of nucleated cell counts. TCRdb keeps only in-frame clones here, not all; method: immunoSEQ multiplex PCR. The DNA gave D and trimming, while V, J and clone size come from that table. The sample lists more than 250,000 clones, roughly 90% occurring once.

This clonotype originated in a woman aged 25 to 39 who had recovered from COVID-19. Sequencing input: PBMCs or T cells enriched from blood (not recorded which). The V call is TRBV5-6, the J call TRBJ2-7; TRBD2 matches at 7 bases. The CDR3 spells CASSLAAWLADYEQYF. CDR3 sequence (DNA): TGTGCCAGCAGCTTGGCTGCCTGGCTAGCGGACTACGAGCAGTACTTC.